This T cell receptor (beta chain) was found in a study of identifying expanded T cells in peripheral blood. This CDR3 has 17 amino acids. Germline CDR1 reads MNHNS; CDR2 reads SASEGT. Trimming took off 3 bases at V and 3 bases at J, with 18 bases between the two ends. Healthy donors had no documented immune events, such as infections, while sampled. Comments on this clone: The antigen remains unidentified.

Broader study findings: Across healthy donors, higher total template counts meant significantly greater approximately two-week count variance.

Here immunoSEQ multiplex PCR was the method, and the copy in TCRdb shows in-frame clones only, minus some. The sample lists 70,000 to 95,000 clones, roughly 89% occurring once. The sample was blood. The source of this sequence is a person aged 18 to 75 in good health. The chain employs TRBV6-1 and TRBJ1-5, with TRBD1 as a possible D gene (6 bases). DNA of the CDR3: TGTGCCAGCAGTGACGATGATTTTGGACAGTTCAATCAGCCCCAGCATTTT. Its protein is CASSDDDFGQFNQPQHF.